Here is one T cell receptor beta chain with its context. The antigen remains undetermined. Trimming took off 5 bases at V and 4 bases at J, with 19 bases between the two ends. The CDR3 has 16 residues. The iRepertoire nested amplicon-rescue multiplex PCR amplified TCR alpha and beta CDR3s from RNA. Tissue mRNA or PBMC total RNA, 100-400 ng, went into one-step reverse transcription and amplification. TCRdb recomputed calls from the multiplex PCR reads with MiXCR, one row per CDR3 protein. The sample consists of fewer than 200,000 distinct CDR3 sequences, about 46% of them appearing once. The data originate from a study of glioma-infiltrating T cells. General observations from the study: Only very few CDR3 sequences appeared in both tissue and blood. Above-expected tissue-blood divergence occurred in all gliomas, most in low-grade ones.

Specimen: glioma tissue, nonneoplastic brain tissue, or PBMCs (not recorded which). The chain links TRBV12-3 or TRBV12-4 to TRBJ2-3; the D is unclear. This receptor was obtained from a human donor with low-grade glioma or glioblastoma, undergoing nonglioma brain surgery, or in good health (not recorded which). The CDR3 here is CASSKQVPSFPDTQYF. CDR3 DNA sequence: TGTGCCAGCAGTAAGCAGGTCCCAAGCTTCCCAGATACGCAGTATTTT.